The 25 T cell receptor beta chains below all came from one sample that was sequenced in a study of molecular identifiers for immune sequencing clone quantification. TCRdb used MiXCR to reprocess the PCR reads, holding one entry per CDR3 protein. Seen here are some 320,000 distinct CDR3 sequences, roughly 23% observed once, and the top ten hold about 0.74%. The sample was naive CD8+ T cells from blood, with Jurkat cell RNA spiked in. The subset: FACS-sorted CD8+CD4-CCR7+CD45RA+ naive T cells. These receptors originate from a human donor in good health. Some libraries in this study had Jurkat cell RNA spiked in.

This clonotype was counted many times. This chain joins TRBV7-9 and TRBJ2-5; 10 bases align to TRBD1. CDR1 and CDR2 from the germline V gene are SEHNR and FQNEAQ (reference sequence). J was trimmed by 5 bases and V by 5 bases; bases with no gene match: 2. The CDR3 is made up of 13 amino acids. CDR3 DNA sequence: TGTGCCAGCAGCCTGGACAGGGGGGAGACCCAGTACTTC. Translated, it gives CASSLDRGETQYF. The full variable domain, with the rest looked up from reference TRBV7-9 and TRBJ2-5, is DTGVSQNPRHKITKRGQNVTFRCDPISEHNRLYWYRQTLGQGPEFLTYFQNEAQLEKSRLLSDRFSAERPKGSFSTLEIQRTEQGDSAMYLCASSLDRGETQYFGPGTRLLVL.

The genes are TRBV19 and TRBJ2-2; TRBD2 is a possible D gene (5 bases). Trimming stripped 7 bases from V and 5 bases from J, with 17 bases between. The CDR3 extends over 15 amino acids. Germline CDR1 and CDR2: LNHDA and SQIVND (reference sequence). CDR3 region: CASTGSPWWTGELFF. CDR3 in DNA: TGTGCCAGTACGGGGAGTCCGTGGTGGACCGGGGAGCTGTTTTTT.

CDR3 region: CASSSYQGSGANVLTF. CDR3 nucleotide sequence: TGTGCCAGCAGTTCCTACCAGGGCTCTGGGGCCAACGTCCTGACTTTC. The chain uses TRBV27 and TRBJ2-6; perhaps TRBD1 as D (5 bases). This CDR3 spans 16 amino acids. Germline-derived CDR1 and CDR2 are MNHEY and SMNVEV (reference sequence). The V and J ends lost 4 bases and 0 bases respectively, with 10 bases between them.

This clonotype was detected many times. The V and J genes are TRBV28 and TRBJ1-5, with 7 bases identical to TRBD1. J lost 4 bases, V lost 6 bases, and 6 bases had no gene match. The V gene's germline CDR1 is MDHEN and CDR2 SYDVKM. The CDR3 has 14 residues. The CDR3 is CASSQTGYNQPQHF. DNA of the CDR3: TGTGCCAGCAGCCAGACAGGGTATAATCAGCCCCAGCATTTT.

This clonotype appeared a single time. The germline gene is not matched at one end of the junction; a read error may be the cause. The chain has TRBV6-2 or TRBV6-3 and TRBJ1-5; D might be TRBD1 (5 bases). The CDR3 loop spans 13 amino acids. Germline V lookup: CDR1 MNHEY, CDR2 SVGEGT. Here the CDR3 reads CVSSYGAIQPQHF. The CDR3 DNA reads TGTGTCAGCAGTTATGGGGCCATTCAGCCCCAGCATTTT.

This clonotype has a handful of counts. This sequence joins TRBV7-8 and TRBJ2-7; 7 bases agree with TRBD1. Germline loops: CDR1 SGHVS, CDR2 FQNEAQ. The ends lost 5 bases at V and 6 bases at J; junction bases unmatched: 10. The CDR3 is made up of 14 amino acids. CDR3 loop: CASSPDRHRLEQYF. The DNA of the CDR3 is TGTGCCAGCAGCCCGGACAGGCATCGGCTCGAGCAGTACTTC.

This clonotype showed up many times. The chain is built from TRBV30 and TRBJ1-1; D is undetermined. CDR1 GTSNPN and CDR2 SVGIG come from the germline V gene (reference sequence). The CDR3 has 14 amino acids. V was shortened by 4 bases and J by 0 bases, with 12 bases between the two germline ends. The CDR3 DNA sequence: TGTGCCTGGAATTGGGCGGGTTTGAACACTGAAGCTTTCTTT. This encodes CAWNWAGLNTEAFF. Full variable domain (outside the CDR3, taken from reference TRBV30 and TRBJ1-1): SQTIHQWPATLVQPVGSPLSLECTVEGTSNPNLYWYRQAAGRGLQLLFYSVGIGQISSEVPQNLSASRPQDRQFILSSKKLLLSDSGFYLCAWNWAGLNTEAFFGQGTRLTVV.

The chain joins TRBV13 to TRBJ2-3; TRBD2 matches at 12 bases. J lost 4 bases, V lost 4 bases, and 12 bases had no gene match. The CDR3 covers 18 residues. CDR1 and CDR2 (germline): PRHDT, FYEKMQ (reference sequence). The DNA for the CDR3 is TGTGCCAGCAGCTCGAGTAACCCTAGCGGGGGGGCCCCAGATACGCAGTATTTT. It is translated as CASSSSNPSGGAPDTQYF.

This clonotype was observed a few times. The chain has TRBV27 and TRBJ2-3, with D possibly TRBD2 on 6 matching bases. The length of the CDR3 is 17 residues. With 6 bases removed from V and 6 bases from J, the gap between germline ends came to 25 bases. Germline V CDR1 and CDR2: MNHEY, SMNVEV (reference sequence). CDR3 in amino acids: CASRDSRLVGDLDTQYF. The DNA for the CDR3 is TGTGCCAGCAGGGACTCGCGACTAGTGGGGGATCTTGATACGCAGTATTTT.

V and J are TRBV6-2 or TRBV6-3 and TRBJ1-1; D might be TRBD1 (5 bases). This CDR3 contains 13 residues. The germline gives CDR1 MNHEY, CDR2 SVGEGT. Trimming took 6 bases from V and 5 from J, leaving 13 bases between them. CDR3 sequence (DNA): TGTGCCAGCAGAACCCGTGGGGGGACTGAAGCTTTCTTT. Translating gives CASRTRGGTEAFF.

This clonotype was seen a few times. This chain connects TRBV20-1 to TRBJ2-1; 7 bases line up with TRBD2. After removal of 3 bases from V and 9 bases from J, the junction contained 11 bases not matched to a gene. Looked up from germline, CDR1 is DFQATT and CDR2 is SNEGSKA (reference sequence). CDR3 length equals 14 residues. The chain's CDR3 is CSASEAGILGEQFF. CDR3 DNA: TGCAGTGCTAGTGAAGCGGGGATTCTTGGTGAGCAGTTCTTC.

A note on this clonotype: A much larger clone is a single base away; this may be a read error. The rearrangement joins TRBV4-3 to TRBJ1-1; D remains unclear. Germline V gives CDR1 LGHNA, CDR2 YSLEER. The CDR3 length is 14 residues. The CDR3 nucleotides are TGCGACAGCAGCCAAGATTTTCGATCGGCGGAAGCTTTCTTT. Amino acids: CDSSQDFRSAEAFF.

The J gene is TRBJ2-7, the V gene TRBV6-5; TRBD1 is a possible D gene (6 bases). V was trimmed by 2 bases and J by 3 bases, leaving 20 bases between them. Germline values: CDR1 MNHEY, CDR2 SVGAGI. The CDR3 runs 17 residues. CDR3 sequence (DNA): TGTGCCAGCAGTTACGCCACCGGGACCCCCAGGGGCTACGAGCAGTACTTC. Translation: CASSYATGTPRGYEQYF.

The CDR3: CASSQDPTGDRRRGGYEQYF. CDR3 coding DNA: TGTGCCAGCAGCCAAGACCCCACAGGGGACCGTAGGAGGGGAGGTTACGAGCAGTACTTC. This chain connects TRBV14 to TRBJ2-7, with D perhaps TRBD1 (7 bases). The germline V gene encodes CDR1 SGHDN and CDR2 FVKESK. V lost 0 bases, J lost 4 bases, and 28 bases lay in between. CDR3 length equals 20 residues. The complete variable domain, with remaining parts taken from reference TRBV14 and TRBJ2-7, reads EAGVTQFPSHSVIEKGQTVTLRCDPISGHDNLYWYRRVMGKEIKFLLHFVKESKQDESGMPNNRFLAERTGGTYSTLKVQPAELEDSGVYFCASSQDPTGDRRRGGYEQYFGPGTRLTVT.

Worth noting for this clonotype: This may come from a read error, since a much larger clone is one base off. The final CDR3 position lacks the conserved phenylalanine or tryptophan, pointing to a likely read error. The chain is built from TRBV7-2 and TRBJ1-1, with 7 bases lining up with TRBD1. The CDR3 totals 17 residues. Germline CDR1 is SGHTA and CDR2 is FQGNSA. Trimming took 4 bases from V and 5 from J; bases not matched to a gene: 16. In DNA form, the CDR3 reads TGTGCCAGCAGCTCTCTCGGGGAGGGGGCGCTTCGGACTGAAGCTTTCCTT. This codes for CASSSLGEGALRTEAFL.

V gene TRBV10-3 combines with J gene TRBJ1-1, with 11 bases fitting TRBD1. There are 15 residues in the CDR3. Germline loops: CDR1 ENHRY, CDR2 SYGVKD. The ends lost 4 bases at V and 6 bases at J; junction bases unmatched: 7. The CDR3 DNA follows: TGTGCCATCAGTGGAGGACAGGGGGCGTTTTCTGAAGCTTTCTTT. Its translation is CAISGGQGAFSEAFF.

This clonotype was detected only a few times. The chain couples TRBV12-3 or TRBV12-4 to TRBJ2-3, with TRBD2 matching over 12 bases. Trimming at V came to 5 bases and at J to 2 bases, leaving 14 bases not matched to a gene. The CDR3 sequence is 19 residues long. For the CDR3, the DNA is TGTGCCAGCAGTCCGGTAATTGGGACTAGCGGGTCTTCCACAGATACGCAGTATTTT. This translates into CASSPVIGTSGSSTDTQYF.

This clonotype came up a few times. The V gene is TRBV13, the J gene TRBJ2-7; 11 bases map to TRBD1. Unmatched junction bases numbered 4, after V lost 4 bases and J lost 2 bases. CDR1 and CDR2 from the germline V gene are PRHDT and FYEKMQ (reference sequence). This CDR3 is built from 15 residues. CDR3 in DNA: TGTGCCAGCAGCTGGCCGGGACAGGGGGCCTACGAGCAGTACTTC. It yields the protein CASSWPGQGAYEQYF.

At least ten counts were recorded for this clonotype. The gene calls are TRBV4-1 and TRBJ2-1; perhaps TRBD2 as D (6 bases). CDR3 length: 15 amino acids. Germline CDR1 and CDR2: MGHRA and YSYEKL. The V gene lost 3 bases and the J gene lost 4 bases, with 13 bases spanning the gap. The CDR3 nucleotides are TGCGCCAGCAGCCAGATTAGCGGAAAGTACAATGAGCAGTTCTTC. Protein: CASSQISGKYNEQFF.

Concerning this clonotype: It may be a read error: a sequence one base away is much more abundant. The chain has TRBV2 and TRBJ1-1; 9 bases agree with TRBD1. The CDR3 loop spans 14 amino acids. CDR1 SNHLY and CDR2 FYNNEI come from the germline V gene. The CDR3: CASRDRGMNAEAFF. The DNA for the CDR3 is TGTGCCAGCAGGGACAGGGGCATGAACGCTGAAGCTTTCTTT. Full variable domain (rest looked up from reference TRBV2 and TRBJ1-1): EPEVTQTPSHQVTQMGQEVILRCVPISNHLYFYWYRQILGQKVEFLVSFYNNEISEKSEIFDDQFSVERPDGSNFTLKIRSTKLEDSAMYFCASRDRGMNAEAFFGQGTRLTVV.

This clonotype has ten or more counts. V gene TRBV7-9 combines with J gene TRBJ2-7; D is unresolved. The ends were cut back, 2 bases at V and 0 bases at J, with 11 bases in the middle. This CDR3 is 15 amino acids long. From germline, CDR1 is SEHNR and CDR2 FQNEAQ (reference sequence). The CDR3 here is CASSLPDGNSYEQYF. As DNA, the CDR3 is TGTGCCAGCAGCTTACCCGACGGAAACTCCTACGAGCAGTACTTC.

This clonotype has at least ten counts. The chain is built from TRBV29-1 and TRBJ2-3, with 9 bases aligning to TRBD1. V lost 3 bases to trimming and J lost 4 bases; unmatched junction nucleotides: 5. The CDR3 has 14 residues. Germline-derived CDR1 and CDR2 are SQVTM and ANQGSEA. The CDR3 nucleotides are TGCAGCGTTGAGTACAGGGGGCGTTCAGATACGCAGTATTTT. Protein sequence: CSVEYRGRSDTQYF.

Notes on this clonotype: Sequence at one end of the junction differs from germline and may be a read error. The chain uses TRBV10-3 and TRBJ2-2; 8 bases fit TRBD2. The CDR3 sequence is 14 residues long. The germline V gene has CDR1 ENHRY and CDR2 SYGVKD. The CDR3 DNA is TGTGCCATTTCCCTTAGCGGGGAGACCGGGGAACTGTTTTTT. Protein product: CAISLSGETGELFF.

This clonotype was picked up a small number of times. This sequence joins TRBV7-9 and TRBJ1-3; D call uncertain. The CDR3 runs to 14 residues. Germline values: CDR1 SEHNR, CDR2 FQNEAQ (reference sequence). The V end was cut by 3 bases, the J end by 3 bases, with 9 bases between. The CDR3 loop reads CASSFGESGNTIYF. In nucleotides, the CDR3 is TGTGCCAGCAGCTTTGGGGAGAGTGGAAACACCATATATTTT. The full variable domain, in which reference TRBV7-9 and TRBJ1-3 provide the parts outside the CDR3, is DTGVSQNPRHKITKRGQNVTFRCDPISEHNRLYWYRQTLGQGPEFLTYFQNEAQLEKSRLLSDRFSAERPKGSFSTLEIQRTEQGDSAMYLCASSFGESGNTIYFGEGSWLTVV.

Many counts were recorded for this clonotype. This chain joins TRBV29-1 and TRBJ2-3, with D perhaps matching TRBD1 (6 bases). The length of the CDR3 is 14 residues. Trimming stripped 7 bases from V and 9 bases from J, with 23 bases between. Germline V lookup: CDR1 SQVTM, CDR2 ANQGSEA. CDR3 sequence: CSADPGHGLGTQYF. Here the CDR3 DNA reads TGCAGCGCAGATCCGGGACATGGCCTCGGGACGCAGTATTTT.